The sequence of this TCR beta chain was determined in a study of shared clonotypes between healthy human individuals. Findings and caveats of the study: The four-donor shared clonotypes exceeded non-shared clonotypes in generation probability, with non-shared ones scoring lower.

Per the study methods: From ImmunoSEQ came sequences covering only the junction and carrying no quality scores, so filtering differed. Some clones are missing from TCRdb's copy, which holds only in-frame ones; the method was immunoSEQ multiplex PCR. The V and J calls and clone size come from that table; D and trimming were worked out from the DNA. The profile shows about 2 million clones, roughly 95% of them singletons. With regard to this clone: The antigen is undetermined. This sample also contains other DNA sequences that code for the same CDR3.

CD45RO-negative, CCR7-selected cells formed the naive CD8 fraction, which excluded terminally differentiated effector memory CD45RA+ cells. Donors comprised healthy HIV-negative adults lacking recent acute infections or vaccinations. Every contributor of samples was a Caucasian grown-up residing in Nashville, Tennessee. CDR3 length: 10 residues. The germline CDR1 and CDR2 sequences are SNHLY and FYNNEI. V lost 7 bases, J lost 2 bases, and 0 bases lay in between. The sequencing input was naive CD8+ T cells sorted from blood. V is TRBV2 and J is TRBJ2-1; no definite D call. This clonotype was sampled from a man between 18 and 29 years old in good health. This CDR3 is CASTYNEQFF. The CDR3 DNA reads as TGTGCCAGCACCTACAATGAGCAGTTCTTC. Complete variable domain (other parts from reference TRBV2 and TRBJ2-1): EPEVTQTPSHQVTQMGQEVILRCVPISNHLYFYWYRQILGQKVEFLVSFYNNEISEKSEIFDDQFSVERPDGSNFTLKIRSTKLEDSAMYFCASTYNEQFFGPGTRLTVL.